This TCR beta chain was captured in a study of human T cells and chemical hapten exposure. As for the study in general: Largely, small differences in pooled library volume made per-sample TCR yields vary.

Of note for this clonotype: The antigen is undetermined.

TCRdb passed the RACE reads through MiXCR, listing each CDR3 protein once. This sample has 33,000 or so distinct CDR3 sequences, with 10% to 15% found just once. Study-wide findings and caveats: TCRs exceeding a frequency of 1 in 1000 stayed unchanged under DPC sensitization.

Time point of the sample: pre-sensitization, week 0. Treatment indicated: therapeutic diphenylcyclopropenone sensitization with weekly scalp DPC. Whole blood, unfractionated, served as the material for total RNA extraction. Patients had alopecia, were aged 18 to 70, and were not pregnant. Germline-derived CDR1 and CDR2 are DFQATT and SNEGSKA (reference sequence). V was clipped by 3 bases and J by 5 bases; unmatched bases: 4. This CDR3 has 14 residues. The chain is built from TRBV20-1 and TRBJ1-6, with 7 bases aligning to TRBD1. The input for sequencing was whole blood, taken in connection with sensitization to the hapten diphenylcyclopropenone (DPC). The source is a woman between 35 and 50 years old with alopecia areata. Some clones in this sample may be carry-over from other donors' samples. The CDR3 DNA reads TGCAGTGCTAGGAGGGACAGCGATAATTCACCCCTCCACTTT. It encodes CSARRDSDNSPLHF.